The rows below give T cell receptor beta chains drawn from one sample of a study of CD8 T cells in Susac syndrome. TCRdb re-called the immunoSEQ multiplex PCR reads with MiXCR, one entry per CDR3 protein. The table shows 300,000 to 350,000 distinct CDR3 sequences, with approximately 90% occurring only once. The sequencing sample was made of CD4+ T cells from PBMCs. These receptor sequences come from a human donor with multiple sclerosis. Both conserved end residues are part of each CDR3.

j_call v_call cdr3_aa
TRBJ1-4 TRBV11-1 CASSRNRGSEKLFF
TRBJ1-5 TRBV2 CASSVSPNQPQHF
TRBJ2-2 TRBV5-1 CASRGVRGGTNTGELFF
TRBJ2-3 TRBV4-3 CASSQVGSGTDTQYF
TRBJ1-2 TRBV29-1 CSVKQGASDYGYTF
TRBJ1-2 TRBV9 CASSVRGWTNYGYTF
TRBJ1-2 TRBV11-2 CASSDGNPYNYGYTF
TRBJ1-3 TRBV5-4 CASSRGTGGMGNTIYF
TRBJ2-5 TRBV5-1 CASSPNPQRQETQYF
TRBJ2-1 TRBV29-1 CSVEFRGQRYNEQFF
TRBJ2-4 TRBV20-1 CSARDGTGLAIQYF
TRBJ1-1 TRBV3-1 CASSQPPPGGEAFF
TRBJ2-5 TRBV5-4 CASSSRDRVDQETQYF
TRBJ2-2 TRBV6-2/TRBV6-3 CAIANTGELFF
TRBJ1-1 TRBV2 CASLTVEAFF
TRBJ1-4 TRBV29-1 CSVEGGTTNEKLFF
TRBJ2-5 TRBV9 CASSVNVYQETQYF
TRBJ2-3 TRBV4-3 CASSQGLRPSTDTQYF
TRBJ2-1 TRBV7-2 CASSVGTSGYNEQFF
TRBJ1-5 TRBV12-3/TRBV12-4 CASTVFNQPQHF
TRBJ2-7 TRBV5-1 CASSPASGPYEQYF
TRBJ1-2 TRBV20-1 CSARQQGASRGYTF
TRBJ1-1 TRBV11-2 CASSLGTGILDTEAFF
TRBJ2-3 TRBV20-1 CSARVQGVFTDTQYF
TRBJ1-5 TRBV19 CASSMPVGSNQPQHF
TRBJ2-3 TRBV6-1 CASTDLFTDTQYF
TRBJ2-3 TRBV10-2 CASSESIATQYF
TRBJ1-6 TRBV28 CASSGGTGRSPLHF
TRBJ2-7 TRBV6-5 CASSGPKSSYEQYF
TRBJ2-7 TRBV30 CAWSAPGLAGGSYEQYF
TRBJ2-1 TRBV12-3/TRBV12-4 CASSWAGLRSYNEQFF
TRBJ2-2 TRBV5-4 CASSPVRANTGELFF
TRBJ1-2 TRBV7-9 CASSRGTGAWGYTF
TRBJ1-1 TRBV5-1 CASRAAINTEAFF
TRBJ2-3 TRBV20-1 CSALLHDTQYF
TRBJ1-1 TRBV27 CASSWRTGGQAFF
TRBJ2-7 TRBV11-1 CASSWTSGTYEQYF
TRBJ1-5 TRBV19 CASSAQGGSTPQHF
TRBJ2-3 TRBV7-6 CASSLARTGGTDTQYF
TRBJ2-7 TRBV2 CASRRAQGSSYEQYF
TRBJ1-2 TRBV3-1 CASSPRGSWGYTF
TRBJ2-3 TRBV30 CAWTRASAVDTQYF
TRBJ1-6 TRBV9 CASSVRTDPDSPLHF
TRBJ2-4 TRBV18 CASSGGVEGIQYF
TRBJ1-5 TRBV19 CATGEQSNQPQHF
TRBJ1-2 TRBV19 CASSINGHYGYTF